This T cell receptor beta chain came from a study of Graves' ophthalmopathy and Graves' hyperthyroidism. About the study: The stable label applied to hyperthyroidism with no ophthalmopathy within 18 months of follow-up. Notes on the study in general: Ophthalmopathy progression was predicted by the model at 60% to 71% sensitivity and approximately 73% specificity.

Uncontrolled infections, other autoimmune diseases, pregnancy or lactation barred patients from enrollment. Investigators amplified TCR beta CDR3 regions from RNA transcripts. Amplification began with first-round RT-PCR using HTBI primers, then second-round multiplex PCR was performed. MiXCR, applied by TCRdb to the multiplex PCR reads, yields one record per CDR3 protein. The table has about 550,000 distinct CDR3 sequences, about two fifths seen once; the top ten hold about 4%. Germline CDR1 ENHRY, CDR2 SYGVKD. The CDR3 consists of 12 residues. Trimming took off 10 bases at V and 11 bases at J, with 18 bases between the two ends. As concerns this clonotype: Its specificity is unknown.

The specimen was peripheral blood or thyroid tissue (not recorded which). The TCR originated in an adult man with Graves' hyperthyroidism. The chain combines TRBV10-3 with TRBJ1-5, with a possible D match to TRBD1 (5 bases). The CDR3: CASADGARTQHF. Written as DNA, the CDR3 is TGTGCCAGCGCGGACGGGGCGCGGACCCAGCATTTT.